These 9 T cell receptor beta chains share one sample of origin, sequenced in a study of control samples from healthy donors and cancer patients. Data came from immunoSEQ multiplex PCR; TCRdb stores just in-frame clones and leaves some out. The sample consists of about 73,000 clones, just under 90% of them appearing once. Material: PBMCs. Every receptor here comes from a man in his sixties with lung cancer.

The chain joins TRBV20-1 to TRBJ2-3; D unclear. With 6 bases removed from V and 10 bases from J, the gap between germline ends came to 14 bases. The CDR3 spans 11 residues. Germline CDR1 DFQATT, CDR2 SNEGSKA (reference sequence). The CDR3 DNA sequence: TGCAGTGCCAAAGTCTCTGGGCCGCAGTATTTT. It specifies CSAKVSGPQYF.

The chain combines TRBV6-5 with TRBJ2-3; D might be TRBD2 (5 bases). V lost 0 bases to trimming and J lost 0 bases, with 10 bases between them. Per germline, CDR1 MNHEY and CDR2 SVGAGI. There are 16 residues in the CDR3. The CDR3 region has the DNA TGTGCCAGCAGTTACTCCGGGGTTTCTAGCACAGATACGCAGTATTTT. It yields the protein CASSYSGVSSTDTQYF.

V is TRBV6-5 and J is TRBJ1-2; 9 bases align to TRBD1. CDR1 and CDR2 (germline): MNHEY, SVGAGI. The CDR3 consists of 14 residues. With 6 bases clipped from V and 3 bases from J, the junction kept 5 bases outside the gene matches. Here the CDR3 DNA reads TGTGCCAGCAGGGGACAGGGAGTAGACTATGGCTACACCTTC. Translating gives CASRGQGVDYGYTF.

The J gene is TRBJ1-4, the V gene TRBV21-1; TRBD1 is the table's D call, not checked against the DNA. TRBV21-1 counts as a pseudogene. The CDR3 totals 16 residues. CDR3 sequence reads: CASSKGSGTGGEKLFF. The DNA of the CDR3 is TGTGCCAGCAGCAAAGGGTCCGGGACAGGCGGTGAAAAACTGTTTTTT.

This chain connects TRBV4-1 to TRBJ2-7; TRBD1 might be the D (6 bases). CDR3 length: 17 amino acids. Trimming cost V 3 bases and J 5 bases, with 23 bases left between them. Germline V gene data show CDR1 as MGHRA and CDR2 as YSYEKL. CDR3 sequence (DNA): TGCGCCAGCAGCCATATTCCCGGGACACTGGCGGGCAACGAGCAGTACTTC. This gives the protein CASSHIPGTLAGNEQYF.

The chain couples TRBV19 to TRBJ2-3, with D unclear. There are 14 residues in the CDR3. Germline values: CDR1 LNHDA, CDR2 SQIVND (reference sequence). With 7 bases removed from V and 1 base from J, the gap between germline ends came to 12 bases. As DNA, the CDR3 is TGTGCCAGTACTTCCGTGCCTGGCACAGATACGCAGTATTTT. Its translation: CASTSVPGTDTQYF.

The rearrangement uses TRBV7-3 and TRBJ2-5, with a tentative D call TRBD2 (7 bases). The CDR3 totals 14 residues. Germline CDR1 SGHTA, CDR2 FQGTGA. V was shortened by 2 bases and J by 4 bases, with 11 bases between the two germline ends. CDR3 amino acids: CASSLAGAVETQYF. DNA of the CDR3: TGTGCCAGCAGCTTAGCGGGGGCCGTAGAGACCCAGTACTTC.

The genes are TRBV5-1 and TRBJ1-1; D gene uncertain. Germline loops: CDR1 SGHRS, CDR2 YFSETQ. The CDR3 extends over 15 amino acids. Trimming removed 0 bases from V and 0 bases from J, with 9 bases in between. CDR3 amino acids: CASSLDNSMNTEAFF. The DNA for the CDR3 is TGCGCCAGCAGCTTGGACAATTCGATGAACACTGAAGCTTTCTTT.

The chain employs TRBV6-4 and TRBJ1-1; D uncertain. This CDR3 has 15 amino acids. CDR1 is MRHNA and CDR2 is SNTAGT in the germline V gene. V lost 2 bases and J 5 bases, leaving 15 bases between the germline ends. For the CDR3, the DNA is TGTGCCAGCAGTGACCAGCCGGGTCGGAGTACTGAAGCTTTCTTT. Translated: CASSDQPGRSTEAFF.